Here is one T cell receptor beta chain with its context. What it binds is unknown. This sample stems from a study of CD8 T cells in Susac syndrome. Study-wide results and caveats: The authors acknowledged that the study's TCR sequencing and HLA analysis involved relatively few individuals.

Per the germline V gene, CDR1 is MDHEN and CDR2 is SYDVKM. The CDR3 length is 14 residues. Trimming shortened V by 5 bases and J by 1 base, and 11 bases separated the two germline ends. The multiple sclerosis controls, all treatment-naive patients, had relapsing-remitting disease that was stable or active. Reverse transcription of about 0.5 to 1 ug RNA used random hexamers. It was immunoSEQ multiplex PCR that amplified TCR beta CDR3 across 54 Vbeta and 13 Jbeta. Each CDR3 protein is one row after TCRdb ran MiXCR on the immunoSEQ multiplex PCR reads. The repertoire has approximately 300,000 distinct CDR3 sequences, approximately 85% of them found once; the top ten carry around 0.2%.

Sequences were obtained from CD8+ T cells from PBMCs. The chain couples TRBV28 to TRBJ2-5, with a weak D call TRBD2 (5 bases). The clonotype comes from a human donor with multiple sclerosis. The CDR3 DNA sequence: TGTGCCAGCAGTATAGCCGGGATCCAAGAGACCCAGTACTTC. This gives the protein CASSIAGIQETQYF.